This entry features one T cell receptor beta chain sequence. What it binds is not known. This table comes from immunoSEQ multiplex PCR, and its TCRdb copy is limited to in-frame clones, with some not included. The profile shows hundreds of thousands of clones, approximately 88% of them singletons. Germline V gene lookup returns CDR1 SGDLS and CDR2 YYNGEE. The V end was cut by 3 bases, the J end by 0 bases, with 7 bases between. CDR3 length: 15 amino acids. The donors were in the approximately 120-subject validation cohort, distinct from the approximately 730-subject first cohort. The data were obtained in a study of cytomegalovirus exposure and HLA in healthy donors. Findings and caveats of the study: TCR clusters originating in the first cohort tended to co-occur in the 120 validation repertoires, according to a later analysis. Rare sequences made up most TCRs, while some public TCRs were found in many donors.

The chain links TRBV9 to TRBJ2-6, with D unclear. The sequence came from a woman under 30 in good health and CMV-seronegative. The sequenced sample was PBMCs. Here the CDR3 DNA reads TGTGCCAGCAGCGGACTCCTCTCTGGGGCCAACGTCCTGACTTTC. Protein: CASSGLLSGANVLTF.